The clone carrying this TCR beta chain was observed a handful of times. What it binds is unknown. This entry belongs to a study of identical twins' blood T cells. Germline assignment: CDR1 DFQATT and CDR2 SNEGSKA (reference sequence). The CDR3 is 12 amino acids. V lost 3 bases and J lost 9, with 12 bases in between. The donors were healthy female monozygous twins, three pairs in total. Study observations and caveats: Twins reportedly had markedly more similar V usage than unrelated donors, even among out-of-frame TCRbeta clonotypes. Shared CDR3 clonotype counts between two donors mainly tracked the product of their cloneset sizes, twins included.

Using its own MiXCR run on the 5' RACE reads, TCRdb lists one record per CDR3 protein. Of 350,000 to 450,000 distinct CDR3 sequences in the sample, roughly 31% were seen once. This sequence originates from a woman aged 18-55 years in good health. Sequenced input: PBMCs. V is TRBV20-1 and J is TRBJ2-1; the D is unclear. This CDR3 is CSASVGPSEQFF. CDR3 in DNA: TGCAGTGCTAGTGTAGGTCCGTCTGAGCAGTTCTTC.